Listed here are 10 T cell receptor beta chains from one sample, sequenced in a study of cytomegalovirus exposure and HLA in healthy donors. The PCR had 60 Vbeta and 13 Jbeta primers. TCRdb keeps only in-frame clones here, not all; method: immunoSEQ multiplex PCR. Among about 110,000 clones, approximately 78% were seen once, and the ten largest hold just over 8%. What was sequenced was PBMCs. Source of these receptors: a woman aged 35 to 49 in good health and CMV-seropositive.

This chain joins TRBV5-1 and TRBJ1-4, with 7 bases fitting TRBD1. CDR1 SGHRS and CDR2 YFSETQ come from the germline V gene. The CDR3 consists of 15 residues. V lost 4 bases to trimming and J lost 5 bases; unmatched junction nucleotides: 8. Here the CDR3 DNA reads TGCGCCAGCAGCCCCGTGGGGACAGCAAATGAAAAACTGTTTTTT. It translates to CASSPVGTANEKLFF.

The chain carries TRBV6-5 and TRBJ2-4; 7 bases agree with TRBD1. V lost 3 bases to trimming and J lost 6 bases; unmatched junction nucleotides: 8. CDR3 size: 15 residues. The V gene's germline CDR1 is MNHEY and CDR2 SVGAGI. For the CDR3, the DNA is TGTGCCAGCAGTTATTCAGGGGGTTCCCTAAACATTCAGTACTTC. Translated: CASSYSGGSLNIQYF.

This clone has just a few counts. The rearrangement links TRBV6-4 to TRBJ1-1; a weak D match, TRBD1 (5 bases). CDR1 and CDR2 (germline): MRHNA, SNTAGT. The ends were cut back, 2 bases at V and 11 bases at J, with 9 bases in the middle. This CDR3 contains 11 residues. CDR3: CASSDGTKAFF. CDR3 nucleotides: TGTGCCAGCAGTGACGGGACTAAGGCTTTCTTT.

This rearrangement joins TRBV9 to TRBJ1-5, with TRBD1 matching 11 bases. V shed 3 bases, J shed 4 bases, and the junction held 3 bases outside the gene matches. CDR1 is SGDLS, CDR2 YYNGEE, per germline. The length of the CDR3 is 15 residues. The CDR3 nucleotides are TGTGCCAGCAGCGCCGGGACAGGGGGGAATCAGCCCCAGCATTTT. Protein product: CASSAGTGGNQPQHF. The full variable domain, in which reference TRBV9 and TRBJ1-5 provide the parts outside the CDR3, is DSGVTQTPKHLITATGQRVTLRCSPRSGDLSVYWYQQSLDQGLQFLIQYYNGEERAKGNILERFSAQQFPDLHSELNLSSLELGDSALYFCASSAGTGGNQPQHFGDGTRLSIL.

The rearrangement uses TRBV10-3 and TRBJ1-2, with D tentatively TRBD1 (5 bases). This CDR3 spans 13 amino acids. Germline V gene data show CDR1 as ENHRY and CDR2 as SYGVKD. The V end was cut by 0 bases, the J end by 3 bases, with 5 bases between. CDR3 region: CAISESRDYGYTF. The CDR3 DNA sequence: TGTGCCATCAGTGAGTCCAGGGACTATGGCTACACCTTC.

The genes are TRBV7-3 and TRBJ2-7, with TRBD1 matching 9 bases. The V gene end was trimmed by 4 bases and the J gene end by 5 bases; junction bases not matched to a gene: 6. This CDR3 comprises 14 residues. Germline V gene sequence: CDR1 SGHTA, CDR2 FQGTGA. The CDR3 DNA sequence: TGTGCCAGCAGCTCGACAGGGGGTAGAGACGAGCAGTACTTC. It translates to CASSSTGGRDEQYF.

The chain recombines TRBV6-1 with TRBJ2-7; the match to TRBD1 covers 10 bases. The V segment lost 6 bases and the J segment 5 bases; nucleotides outside the gene matches: 7. This CDR3 comprises 14 residues. Germline V gives CDR1 MNHNS, CDR2 SASEGT. The CDR3 loop is CASRGTGARNEQYF. The CDR3 region has the DNA TGTGCCAGCAGAGGGACAGGGGCTAGGAACGAGCAGTACTTC.

This clone occurred many times. The V and J genes are TRBV7-3 and TRBJ2-7; a weak D match, TRBD2 (7 bases). The CDR3 runs 13 residues. Per the germline V gene, CDR1 is SGHTA and CDR2 is FQGTGA. V lost 0 bases and J lost 6, with 9 bases in between. In DNA form, the CDR3 reads TGTGCCAGCAGCTTAACCGGGGGGCGCGAGCAGTACTTC. This gives the protein CASSLTGGREQYF.

The gene calls are TRBV27 and TRBJ2-1; 7 nucleotides line up with TRBD1. CDR3 length: 14 amino acids. The junction had 5 bases not matched to a gene; V was cut back by 5 bases and J by 4 bases. CDR1 is MNHEY, CDR2 SMNVEV, per germline (reference sequence). CDR3 protein: CASSPGTVYNEQFF. Here the CDR3 DNA reads TGTGCCAGCAGTCCCGGGACAGTATACAATGAGCAGTTCTTC.

V and J are TRBV28 and TRBJ2-3; D is unclear. V lost 3 bases, J lost 0 bases, and 10 bases lay in between. Germline V gene lookup returns CDR1 MDHEN and CDR2 SYDVKM. This CDR3 comprises 15 residues. CDR3 residues: CASSFSDLSTDTQYF. The CDR3 nucleotides read TGTGCCAGCAGTTTTAGTGACTTAAGCACAGATACGCAGTATTTT.